This TCR beta chain came from a study of T cell responses to AZD1222 COVID-19 vaccine. Study-level findings and limits: Sampling that yielded the repertoires occurred only after the peak T cell response. Donors were mostly white British, more females; clonal diversity possibly underestimated. Just five or six AZD1222 recipients were seropositive at baseline.

Germline V gene sequence: CDR1 MNHEY, CDR2 SMNVEV (reference sequence). The V gene lost 4 bases and the J gene lost 5 bases, with 17 bases spanning the gap. This CDR3 has 15 amino acids. The repertoire was sequenced with immunoSEQ multiplex PCR; TCRdb's copy has only in-frame clones and lacks some. The sample shows roughly 150,000 clones, more than 70% of them seen only once. Notes on this clone: Antigen specificity is unknown.

The chain employs TRBV27 and TRBJ1-1; tentative D call: TRBD1 (6 bases). This clonotype was obtained from an adult in good health. The sample in question was peripheral blood, obtained on day 0 of AZD1222 vaccination. CDR3 sequence reads: CASSSKGHASTEAFF. CDR3 sequence (DNA): TGTGCCAGCAGTTCAAAGGGACACGCCTCGACTGAAGCTTTCTTT.